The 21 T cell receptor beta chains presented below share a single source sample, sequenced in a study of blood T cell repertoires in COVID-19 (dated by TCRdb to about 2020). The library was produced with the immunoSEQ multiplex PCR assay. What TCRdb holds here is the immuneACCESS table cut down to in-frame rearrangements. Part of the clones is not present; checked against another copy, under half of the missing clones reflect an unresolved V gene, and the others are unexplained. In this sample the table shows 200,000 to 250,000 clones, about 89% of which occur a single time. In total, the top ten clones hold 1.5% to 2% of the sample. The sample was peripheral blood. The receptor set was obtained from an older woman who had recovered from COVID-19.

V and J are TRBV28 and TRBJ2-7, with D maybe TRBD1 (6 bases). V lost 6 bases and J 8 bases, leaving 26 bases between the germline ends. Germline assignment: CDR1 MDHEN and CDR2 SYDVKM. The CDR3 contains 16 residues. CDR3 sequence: CASRGSGATSYGQQYF. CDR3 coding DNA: TGTGCCAGCAGAGGGTCAGGGGCCACCTCTTATGGACAGCAGTACTTC.

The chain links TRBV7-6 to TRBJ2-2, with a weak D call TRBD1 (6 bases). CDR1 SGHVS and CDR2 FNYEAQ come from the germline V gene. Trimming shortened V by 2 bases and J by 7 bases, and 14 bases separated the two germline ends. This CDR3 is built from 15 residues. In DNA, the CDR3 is TGTGCCAGCAGCTTAAACGACAAGGGGGTCGGGGAGCTGTTTTTT. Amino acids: CASSLNDKGVGELFF.

In nucleotides, the CDR3 is TGTGCCATCAGTGAGGAGGTAGGCACTGAAGCTTTCTTT. Protein sequence: CAISEEVGTEAFF. V and J are TRBV10-3 and TRBJ1-1, with D unresolved. The length of the CDR3 is 13 residues. The V gene lost 2 bases and the J gene lost 4 bases, with 8 bases spanning the gap. The germline V gene has CDR1 ENHRY and CDR2 SYGVKD.

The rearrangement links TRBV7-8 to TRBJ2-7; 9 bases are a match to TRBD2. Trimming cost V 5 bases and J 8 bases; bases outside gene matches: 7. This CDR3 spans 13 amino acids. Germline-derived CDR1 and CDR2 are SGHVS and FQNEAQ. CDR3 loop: CASSLGLAGKQYF. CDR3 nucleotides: TGTGCCAGCAGCCTGGGACTAGCTGGGAAGCAGTACTTC.

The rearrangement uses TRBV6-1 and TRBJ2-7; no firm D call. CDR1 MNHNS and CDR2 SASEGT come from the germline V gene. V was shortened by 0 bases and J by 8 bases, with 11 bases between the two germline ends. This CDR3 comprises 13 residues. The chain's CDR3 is CASSEAYERKQYF. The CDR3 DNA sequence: TGTGCCAGCAGTGAAGCCTACGAGAGGAAGCAGTACTTC.

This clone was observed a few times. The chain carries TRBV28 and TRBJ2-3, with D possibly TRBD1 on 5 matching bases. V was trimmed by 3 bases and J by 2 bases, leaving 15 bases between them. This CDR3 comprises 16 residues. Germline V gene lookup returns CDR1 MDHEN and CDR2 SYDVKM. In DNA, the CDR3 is TGTGCCAGCAGTTTCGAAAACAGGTACTCCACAGATACGCAGTATTTT. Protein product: CASSFENRYSTDTQYF.

The CDR3 region has the DNA TGCGCCAGCAGCCAAGATAGAGACACCGGGGAGCTGTTTTTT. Translated, it gives CASSQDRDTGELFF. The chain is built from TRBV4-3 and TRBJ2-2; D is unresolved. V was cut by 0 bases and J by 3 bases, with 5 bases left in between. From germline, CDR1 is LGHNA and CDR2 YSLEER. The CDR3 has 14 amino acids.

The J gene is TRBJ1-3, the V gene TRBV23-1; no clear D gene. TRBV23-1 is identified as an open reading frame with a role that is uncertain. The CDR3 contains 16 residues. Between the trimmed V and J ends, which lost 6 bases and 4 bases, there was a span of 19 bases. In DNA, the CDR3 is TGCGCCAGCAGCGGAGTGGAGGGAGCTGCGGGAAACACCATATATTTT. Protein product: CASSGVEGAAGNTIYF.

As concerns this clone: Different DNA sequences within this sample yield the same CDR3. The CDR3 DNA sequence: TGTGCCAGCAGCCGGTTAGGGGATGAGCAGTTCTTC. As protein: CASSRLGDEQFF. This chain links TRBV7-3 with TRBJ2-1, with D maybe TRBD1 (5 bases). V was cut by 5 bases and J by 8 bases, with 10 bases left in between. CDR3 length equals 12 residues. Germline CDR1 reads SGHTA; CDR2 reads FQGTGA.

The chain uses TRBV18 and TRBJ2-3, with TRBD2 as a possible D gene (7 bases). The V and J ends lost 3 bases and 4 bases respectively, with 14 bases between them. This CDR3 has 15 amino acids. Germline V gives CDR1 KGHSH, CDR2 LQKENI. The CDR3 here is CASSPSGGSSDTQYF. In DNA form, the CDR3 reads TGTGCCAGCTCACCCTCGGGGGGCTCTTCAGATACGCAGTATTTT. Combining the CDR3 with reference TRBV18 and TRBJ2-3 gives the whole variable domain NAGVMQNPRHLVRRRGQEARLRCSPMKGHSHVYWYRQLPEEGLKFMVYLQKENIIDESGMPKERFSAEFPKEGPSILRIQQVVRGDSAAYFCASSPSGGSSDTQYFGPGTRLTVL.

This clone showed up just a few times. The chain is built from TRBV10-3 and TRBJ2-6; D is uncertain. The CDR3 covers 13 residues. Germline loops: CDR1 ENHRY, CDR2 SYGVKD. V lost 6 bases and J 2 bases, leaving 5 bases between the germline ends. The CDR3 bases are TGTGCCATCAGGTCTGCTGGGGCCAACGTCCTGACTTTC. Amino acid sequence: CAIRSAGANVLTF.

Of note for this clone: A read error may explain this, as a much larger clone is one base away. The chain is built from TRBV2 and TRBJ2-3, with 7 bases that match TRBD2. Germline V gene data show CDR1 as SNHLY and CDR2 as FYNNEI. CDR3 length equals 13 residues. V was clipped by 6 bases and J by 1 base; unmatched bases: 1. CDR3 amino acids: CASRAGGTDTQYF. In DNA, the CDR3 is TGTGCCAGCAGGGCGGGGGGCACAGATACGCAGTATTTT. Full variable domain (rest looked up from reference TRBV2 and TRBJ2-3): EPEVTQTPSHQVTQMGQEVILRCVPISNHLYFYWYRQILGQKVEFLVSFYNNEISEKSEIFDDQFSVERPDGSNFTLKIRSTKLEDSAMYFCASRAGGTDTQYFGPGTRLTVL.

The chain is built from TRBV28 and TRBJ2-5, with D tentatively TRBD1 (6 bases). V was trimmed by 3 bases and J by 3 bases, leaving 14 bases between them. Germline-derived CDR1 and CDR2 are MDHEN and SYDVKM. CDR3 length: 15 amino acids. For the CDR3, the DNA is TGTGCCAGCAGTTTTACCGGGACAAAAAAAGAGACCCAGTACTTC. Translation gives CASSFTGTKKETQYF.

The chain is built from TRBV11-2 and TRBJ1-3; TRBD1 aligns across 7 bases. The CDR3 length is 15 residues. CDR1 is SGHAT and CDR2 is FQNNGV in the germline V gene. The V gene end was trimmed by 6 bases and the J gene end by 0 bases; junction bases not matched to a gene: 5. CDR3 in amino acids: CASSIGTVSGNTIYF. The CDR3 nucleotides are TGTGCCAGCAGTATCGGGACAGTCTCTGGAAACACCATATATTTT.

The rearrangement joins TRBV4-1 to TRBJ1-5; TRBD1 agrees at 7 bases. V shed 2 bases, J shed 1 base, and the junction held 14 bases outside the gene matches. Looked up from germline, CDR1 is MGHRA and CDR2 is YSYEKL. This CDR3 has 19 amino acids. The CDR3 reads CASSQPRSQGEGSNQPQHF. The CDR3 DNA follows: TGCGCCAGCAGCCAACCCCGAAGCCAGGGGGAAGGGAGCAATCAGCCCCAGCATTTT.

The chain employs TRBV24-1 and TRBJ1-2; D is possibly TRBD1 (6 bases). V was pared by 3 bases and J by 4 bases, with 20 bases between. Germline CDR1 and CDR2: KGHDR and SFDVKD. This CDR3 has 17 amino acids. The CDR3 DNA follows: TGTGCCACCAGTGATCCGCTTTGGGGGGGCCAGGGCTATGGCTACACCTTC. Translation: CATSDPLWGGQGYGYTF.

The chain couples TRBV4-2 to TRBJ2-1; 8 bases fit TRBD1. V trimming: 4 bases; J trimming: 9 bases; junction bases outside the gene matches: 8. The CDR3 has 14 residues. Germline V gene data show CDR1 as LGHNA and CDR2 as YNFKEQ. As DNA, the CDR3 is TGTGCCAGCAGCCCATCCAGGGGGCGATCTGAGCAGTTCTTC. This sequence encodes CASSPSRGRSEQFF.

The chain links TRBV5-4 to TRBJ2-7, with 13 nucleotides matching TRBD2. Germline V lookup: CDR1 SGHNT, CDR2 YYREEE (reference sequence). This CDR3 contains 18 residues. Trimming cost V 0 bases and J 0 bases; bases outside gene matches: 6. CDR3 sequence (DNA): TGTGCCAGCAGCTTGGGGACTAGCGGGGGTTATCTCTCCTACGAGCAGTACTTC. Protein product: CASSLGTSGGYLSYEQYF.

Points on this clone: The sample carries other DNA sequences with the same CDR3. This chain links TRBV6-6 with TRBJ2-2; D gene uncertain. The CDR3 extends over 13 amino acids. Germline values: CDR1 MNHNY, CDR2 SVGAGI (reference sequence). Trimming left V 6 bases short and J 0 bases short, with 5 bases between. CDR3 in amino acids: CASSGANTGELFF. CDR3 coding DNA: TGTGCCAGCAGCGGAGCGAACACCGGGGAGCTGTTTTTT.

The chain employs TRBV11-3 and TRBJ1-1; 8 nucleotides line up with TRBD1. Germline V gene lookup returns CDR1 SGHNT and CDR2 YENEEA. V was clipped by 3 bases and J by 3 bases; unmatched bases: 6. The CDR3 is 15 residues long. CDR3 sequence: CASSLATGEDTEAFF. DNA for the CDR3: TGTGCCAGCAGCTTGGCGACAGGGGAAGACACTGAAGCTTTCTTT.

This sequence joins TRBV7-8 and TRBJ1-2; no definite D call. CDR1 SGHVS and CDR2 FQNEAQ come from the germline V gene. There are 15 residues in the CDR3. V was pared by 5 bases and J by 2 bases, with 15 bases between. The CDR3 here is CASSVGRRLNYGYTF. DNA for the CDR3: TGTGCCAGCAGCGTGGGGAGACGGTTGAACTATGGCTACACCTTC.